The rows below give T cell receptor beta chains drawn from one sample of a study of graft-versus-host responses after intestinal transplantation. These receptors lack a known antigen. Using immunoSEQ multiplex PCR, the repertoire was profiled, and TCRdb retains in-frame clones only, with some absent. The sample holds about 86,000 clones, 75% to 95% seen once. Sequencing used unstimulated CD8+ T cells sorted from spleen or lymph node cells, obtained before intestinal transplant. These receptors were obtained from a human donor who received an intestinal transplant. Both conserved end residues are part of each CDR3. Fields, in order: D gene, clone size, J gene, V gene, CDR3 DNA, CDR3 protein. The D gene is left open where the match is weak. Size is stated for part of the rows, as once, few or many counts, or as a class when the clone is expanded.

NA | few | TRBJ1-5 | TRBV6-5 | TGTGCCAGCAGTTCCGGTATAGGCGGTGGGAATCAGCCCCAGCATTTT | CASSSGIGGGNQPQHF
NA | NA | TRBJ1-5 | TRBV19 | TGTGCCAGTAGTATAGGAACAGGGACGGGCAATCAGCCCCAGCATTTT | CASSIGTGTGNQPQHF
TRBD2 | NA | TRBJ2-7 | TRBV5-1 | TGCGCCAGCAGCTTGGTTGGGCCTAGCGGGATCAGCGAGCAGTACTTC | CASSLVGPSGISEQYF
TRBD1 | NA | TRBJ2-7 | TRBV10-3 | TGTGCCATCAGTGAGTCCTGGGACAGTTGGGACGAGCAGTACTTC | CAISESWDSWDEQYF
TRBD2 | NA | TRBJ2-7 | TRBV4-1 | TGCGCCAGCAGCCCGAAAGGGACTAGCCTCTACGAGCAGTACTTC | CASSPKGTSLYEQYF
NA | NA | TRBJ2-7 | TRBV7-8 | TGTGCCAGCAGCTTCGTCGGCGGGGAGGAGGGCGAGCAGTACTTC | CASSFVGGEEGEQYF
TRBD2 | few | TRBJ2-3 | TRBV6-1 | TGTGCCAGCAGTGATTCTGGCGGGAGGGGAACTAGCACAGATACGCAGTATTTT | CASSDSGGRGTSTDTQYF
TRBD1 | NA | TRBJ2-7 | TRBV9 | TGTGCCAGCAGCGTAGGGACAGGAGCCTACGAGCAGTACTTC | CASSVGTGAYEQYF
NA | NA | TRBJ2-7 | TRBV7-6 | TGTGCCAGCAGCACCGGGAGAGCCTACGAGCAGTACTTC | CASSTGRAYEQYF
NA | NA | TRBJ2-7 | TRBV28 | TGTGCCAGCACAGTCTCGAGGAACTACGAGCAGTACTTC | CASTVSRNYEQYF
TRBD2 | NA | TRBJ2-3 | TRBV5-6 | TGTGCCAGCAGCGGGACTAGCGGGGGCACAGATACGCAGTATTTT | CASSGTSGGTDTQYF
TRBD1 | NA | TRBJ2-1 | TRBV27 | TGTGCCAGCAGTTTGGACAGGGTCACCTACAATGAGCAGTTCTTC | CASSLDRVTYNEQFF
NA | NA | TRBJ2-3 | TRBV2 | TGTGCCAACCATAAGGACAGTGCTAGCACAGATACGCAGTATTTT | CANHKDSASTDTQYF
NA | NA | TRBJ2-1 | TRBV28 | TGTGCCAGCAGGGGTTTGGCGGGTGCCTACAATGAGCAGTTCTTC | CASRGLAGAYNEQFF
NA | NA | TRBJ2-1 | TRBV4-1 | TGCGCCAGCAGCCAAGTAGAGGGAGTGGATGAGCAGTTCTTC | CASSQVEGVDEQFF
NA | NA | TRBJ2-5 | TRBV7-2 | TGTGCCAGCAGCTACCTTCGACAGTCTCAAGAGACCCAGTACTTC | CASSYLRQSQETQYF
NA | NA | TRBJ2-7 | TRBV10-3 | TGTGCCATCAGTATAGACTTTTCCTACGAGCAGTACTTC | CAISIDFSYEQYF
NA | once | TRBJ1-3 | TRBV5-4 | TGTGCCAGCAGCTCCCAGGACTCTGGAAACACCATATATTTT | CASSSQDSGNTIYF
TRBD1 | NA | TRBJ2-2 | TRBV28 | TGTGCCAGCAGTTTAGCCGGGACAGGGAGAGGGACCGGGGAGCTGTTTTTT | CASSLAGTGRGTGELFF
NA | NA | TRBJ1-6 | TRBV27 | TGTGCCAGCAGTTTCAGGGCCAATTCACCCCTCCACTTT | CASSFRANSPLHF
TRBD2 | once | TRBJ2-1 | TRBV4-1 | TGCGCCAGCAGCCAAGATGGGAGGGGCGAAGAGCAGTTCTTC | CASSQDGRGEEQFF
TRBD2 | NA | TRBJ2-2 | TRBV6-4 | TGTGCCAGAAGGACTAGCGGGGGTTCGAACACCGGGGAGCTGTTTTTT | CARRTSGGSNTGELFF
NA | NA | TRBJ1-5 | TRBV27 | TGTGCCAGCAGTTTAGGGGGCCTCAATCAGCCCCAGCATTTT | CASSLGGLNQPQHF
NA | NA | TRBJ2-7 | TRBV5-1 | TGCGCCAGCAGCTTGGATCCAGGTTGGATAGACGAGCAGTACTTC | CASSLDPGWIDEQYF
NA | once | TRBJ1-1 | TRBV11-2 | TGTGCCAGCAGCTTACTACAGAGGAACACTGAAGCTTTCTTT | CASSLLQRNTEAFF
TRBD2 | NA | TRBJ2-1 | TRBV27 | TGTGCCAGCTCCCGGGGGGGGCTCTACAATGAGCAGTTCTTC | CASSRGGLYNEQFF
NA | NA | TRBJ2-7 | TRBV2 | TGTGCCAGCATTAGTGTACAGGGTCTAAGCTACGAGCAGTACTTC | CASISVQGLSYEQYF
TRBD1 | NA | TRBJ2-1 | TRBV9 | TGTGCCAGCAGCGTAGGGACAGGGGGTAATGAGCAGTTCTTC | CASSVGTGGNEQFF